This TCR beta chain comes out of a study of blood T cell repertoires in COVID-19. Study-level background: COVID-19 samples collected from the United States, Italy and Spain covered acute and convalescent phases. Nucleic acid was either cDNA or gDNA, and it came from T cells, B-cell-depleted T cells, or PBMCs.

A note on this clone: This specimen includes other DNA sequences encoding the same CDR3.

This CDR3 region has 14 residues. V lost 4 bases to trimming and J lost 1 base, with 12 bases between them. Germline V gene lookup returns CDR1 SGHRS and CDR2 YFSETQ. In the original processing: Amplification with reference gene primers provided the estimates of nucleated cell counts. Generated by immunoSEQ multiplex PCR, the TCRdb table keeps only in-frame clones and is missing some. That table supplies the V and J calls and clone size; D and trimming were determined from the DNA. Of tens of thousands of clones in the sample, roughly 82% were seen once. Sequencing was done on a sample of peripheral blood. The V call is TRBV5-1, the J call TRBJ2-7, with D possibly being TRBD2 (5 bases). The TCR comes from a human donor in a cohort sampled during active COVID-19. CDR3 in DNA: TGCGCCAGCAGCCCTGGAGGAACGTCCTACGAGCAGTACTTC. Translating it yields CASSPGGTSYEQYF.